The 29 T cell receptor beta chains presented below share a single source sample, sequenced in a study of immune evolution from preneoplasia to lung adenocarcinoma. The repertoire was sequenced with immunoSEQ multiplex PCR; TCRdb's copy has only in-frame clones and lacks some. The table lists around 5,000 clones, nearly 80% of them singletons. Material for sequencing was FFPE normal lung tissue adjacent to the tumor. Every receptor here comes from a person between 55 and 70 years old with lung adenocarcinoma.

The chain carries TRBV7-8 and TRBJ1-2, with D maybe TRBD1 (5 bases). Germline CDR1 is SGHVS and CDR2 is FQNEAQ. Trimming removed 0 bases at V and 5 bases at J, with 10 bases between. The CDR3 sequence is 14 residues long. The CDR3 spells CASSLARAGYGYTF. CDR3 DNA: TGTGCCAGCAGCTTAGCGAGGGCAGGGTATGGCTACACCTTC.

This clone was detected only a few times. This chain connects TRBV18 to TRBJ1-1; D is unclear. The CDR3 totals 14 residues. Germline assignment: CDR1 KGHSH and CDR2 LQKENI. Deletions cut 1 base from V and 1 base from J, with 7 bases between. The CDR3 DNA reads TGTGCCAGCTCACCACAGGCTGGGAACACTGAAGCTTTCTTT. This gives the protein CASSPQAGNTEAFF.

The chain recombines TRBV18 with TRBJ2-5; 8 bases are a match to TRBD1. Germline V gives CDR1 KGHSH, CDR2 LQKENI. V lost 3 bases to trimming and J lost 4 bases; unmatched junction nucleotides: 4. CDR3 length: 14 amino acids. CDR3 DNA sequence: TGTGCCAGCTCACCGACAGGGGCGGGAGAGACCCAGTACTTC. Encoded protein: CASSPTGAGETQYF.

This clone was observed a few times. This rearrangement joins TRBV5-1 to TRBJ1-2; possible D gene TRBD1, 6 bases. CDR1 is SGHRS, CDR2 YFSETQ, per germline. V was clipped by 3 bases and J by 3 bases, with 15 bases between them. The CDR3 totals 15 residues. The CDR3 sequence: CASSYGTSYHYGYTF. The CDR3 nucleotides are TGCGCCAGCAGCTACGGGACATCCTATCACTATGGCTACACCTTC.

The chain links TRBV6-1 to TRBJ2-1, with D tentatively TRBD1 (6 bases). Trimming shortened V by 4 bases and J by 9 bases, and 10 bases separated the two germline ends. The germline CDR1 and CDR2 sequences are MNHNS and SASEGT. This CDR3 region has 12 residues. The CDR3: CASSVQGTEQFF. DNA of the CDR3: TGTGCCAGCAGTGTTCAGGGGACTGAGCAGTTCTTC.

The chain recombines TRBV29-1 with TRBJ2-2; D is undetermined. The CDR3 extends over 11 amino acids. CDR1 is SQVTM and CDR2 is ANQGSEA in the germline V gene. V lost 5 bases, J lost 4 bases, and 5 bases lay in between. CDR3 nucleotide sequence: TGCAGCGTTTCCACCACCGGGGAGCTGTTTTTT. The encoded protein is CSVSTTGELFF.

The J gene is TRBJ2-2, the V gene TRBV28; unclear D gene. Trimming shortened V by 3 bases and J by 0 bases, and 8 bases separated the two germline ends. CDR3 length equals 15 residues. Germline V gene lookup returns CDR1 MDHEN and CDR2 SYDVKM. Written as DNA, the CDR3 is TGTGCCAGCAGTTTCGGCGGCGCGAACACCGGGGAGCTGTTTTTT. This encodes CASSFGGANTGELFF.

The V and J genes are TRBV4-2 and TRBJ2-7; tentatively, D is TRBD2 (7 bases). There are 15 residues in the CDR3. Germline V gene sequence: CDR1 LGHNA, CDR2 YNFKEQ. Deletions cut 0 bases from V and 2 bases from J, with 11 bases between. The CDR3 protein is CASSQERGPTYEQYF. CDR3 nucleotides: TGTGCCAGCAGCCAAGAGCGGGGGCCGACCTACGAGCAGTACTTC.

The chain is built from TRBV4-1 and TRBJ1-5, with D perhaps TRBD1 (5 bases). This CDR3 spans 15 amino acids. V dropped 5 bases and J dropped 1 base, with 12 bases sitting between them. CDR1 MGHRA and CDR2 YSYEKL come from the germline V gene. CDR3 DNA sequence: TGCGCCAGCAGCTTTCGACAGTCGAGCAATCAGCCCCAGCATTTT. Protein: CASSFRQSSNQPQHF.

This chain links TRBV11-2 with TRBJ1-1, with TRBD1 matching over 9 bases. J was trimmed by 4 bases and V by 5 bases; bases with no gene match: 8. The CDR3 contains 15 residues. Germline V gene lookup returns CDR1 SGHAT and CDR2 FQNNGV. The CDR3 DNA reads as TGTGCCAGCAGCAAAGGTCCGACAGGGGGCACTGAAGCTTTCTTT. It encodes CASSKGPTGGTEAFF.

The V call is TRBV30, the J call TRBJ2-7; D is perhaps TRBD2 (6 bases). Between the trimmed V and J ends, which lost 7 bases and 1 base, there was a span of 17 bases. CDR3 length equals 14 residues. CDR1 is GTSNPN and CDR2 is SVGIG in the germline V gene (reference sequence). For the CDR3, the DNA is TGTGCCTTGGAAAGCTTCGGGGGTTCCTACGAGCAGTACTTC. This codes for CALESFGGSYEQYF.

The CDR3 region is CASSLEDRGELFF. CDR3 sequence (DNA): TGTGCCAGCAGCTTAGAGGACCGGGGGGAGCTGTTTTTT. The chain is built from TRBV5-6 and TRBJ2-2; no firm D call. Looked up from germline, CDR1 is SGHDT and CDR2 is YYEEEE. Deletions cut 2 bases from V and 8 bases from J, with 10 bases between. The CDR3 covers 13 residues.

The V call is TRBV6-1, the J call TRBJ1-5; D uncertain. Trimming pared 6 bases from V and 5 bases from J, leaving 11 bases between. Germline-derived CDR1 and CDR2 are MNHNS and SASEGT. The CDR3 covers 13 residues. CDR3 loop: CASRIGLHQPQHF. The CDR3 nucleotides read TGTGCCAGCAGGATCGGTCTCCATCAGCCCCAGCATTTT.

CDR3 nucleotides: TGTGCCAGCAGCTTCCCCCCTGAAGTAATGAACACTGAAGCTTTCTTT. It codes for CASSFPPEVMNTEAFF. The rearrangement joins TRBV7-9 to TRBJ1-1; D is unresolved. The CDR3 runs to 16 residues. Deletions cut 3 bases from V and 0 bases from J, with 14 bases between. CDR1 and CDR2 from the germline V gene are SEHNR and FQNEAQ (reference sequence).

V and J are TRBV5-1 and TRBJ2-3; tentative D call: TRBD1 (7 bases). Per germline, CDR1 SGHRS and CDR2 YFSETQ. The length of the CDR3 is 15 residues. V shed 5 bases and J shed 0 bases, with 13 bases lying between them. In nucleotides, the CDR3 is TGCGCCAGCAGGCGGGACAGTACTAGCACAGATACGCAGTATTTT. Translating it yields CASRRDSTSTDTQYF.

V usage is TRBV25-1 and J usage is TRBJ2-5, with no clear D. The CDR3 has 11 amino acids. Trimming stripped 9 bases from V and 5 bases from J, with 10 bases between. Germline CDR1 reads MGHDK; CDR2 reads SYGVNS. As DNA, the CDR3 is TGTGCCAGTACCTCCGCGGAGACCCAGTACTTC. It specifies CASTSAETQYF.

The chain combines TRBV7-8 with TRBJ2-2; D unresolved. The CDR3 length is 14 residues. Trimming shortened V by 6 bases and J by 0 bases, and 8 bases separated the two germline ends. From germline, CDR1 is SGHVS and CDR2 FQNEAQ. CDR3 residues: CASRTGANTGELFF. The CDR3 DNA reads as TGTGCCAGCAGAACGGGCGCGAACACCGGGGAGCTGTTTTTT.

This chain joins TRBV25-1 and TRBJ2-1; 10 nucleotides line up with TRBD1. The CDR3 loop spans 17 amino acids. Germline values: CDR1 MGHDK, CDR2 SYGVNS. V was pared by 6 bases and J by 5 bases, with 13 bases of the junction left unmatched. This chain's CDR3 is CASRIPPFGTGDNEQFF. The CDR3 nucleotides read TGTGCCAGCAGGATCCCCCCGTTCGGGACAGGGGACAATGAGCAGTTCTTC.

Judged by abundance, this clone is large (0.1 to 1%). The chain joins TRBV27 to TRBJ1-5; 9 bases are shared with TRBD1. With 2 bases clipped from V and 6 bases from J, the junction kept 5 bases outside the gene matches. CDR1 is MNHEY, CDR2 SMNVEV, per germline (reference sequence). The CDR3 length is 15 residues. CDR3 residues: CASSLTGTGIQPQHF. CDR3 DNA: TGTGCCAGCAGTTTAACCGGGACAGGGATTCAGCCCCAGCATTTT.

The CDR3 region is CAWSVKGDQPQHF. In nucleotides, the CDR3 is TGTGCCTGGAGTGTCAAGGGGGATCAGCCCCAGCATTTT. This chain joins TRBV30 and TRBJ1-5; perhaps TRBD1 as D (6 bases). In germline, CDR1 is GTSNPN, CDR2 SVGIG (reference sequence). V lost 0 bases and J lost 5, with 8 bases in between. The CDR3 consists of 13 residues.

The V call is TRBV19, the J call TRBJ2-3; D is ambiguous. V was trimmed by 5 bases and J by 5 bases, leaving 5 bases between them. There are 11 residues in the CDR3. The germline gives CDR1 LNHDA, CDR2 SQIVND (reference sequence). CDR3: CASSLVDTQYF. For the CDR3, the DNA is TGTGCCAGTAGTCTTGTAGATACGCAGTATTTT.

The chain joins TRBV11-2 to TRBJ1-3, with D possibly being TRBD1 (5 bases). Germline V gene data show CDR1 as SGHAT and CDR2 as FQNNGV. V was clipped by 4 bases and J by 6 bases, with 10 bases between them. This CDR3 spans 13 amino acids. The CDR3 nucleotides are TGTGCCAGCAGCTGGGACTCGTTAAACACCATATATTTT. This translates into CASSWDSLNTIYF.

CDR3 DNA sequence: TGTGCCAGCAGCCAATCGGAGGGAGGGCACGAGCAGTACTTC. Amino acids: CASSQSEGGHEQYF. The chain combines TRBV6-8 with TRBJ2-7, with 7 bases matching TRBD2. Per germline, CDR1 MNHGY and CDR2 SAAAGT. V trimming: 6 bases; J trimming: 5 bases; junction bases outside the gene matches: 10. This CDR3 spans 14 amino acids.

This clone qualifies as large. The chain couples TRBV19 to TRBJ2-7; D ambiguous. Trimming stripped 5 bases from V and 0 bases from J, with 8 bases between. The CDR3 runs 13 residues. In germline, CDR1 is LNHDA, CDR2 SQIVND (reference sequence). The CDR3 loop reads CASSPTVSYEQYF. CDR3 DNA: TGTGCCAGTAGTCCGACGGTCTCCTACGAGCAGTACTTC.

In this sample, this clone turned up once. The rearrangement joins TRBV18 to TRBJ2-3, with 10 bases identical to TRBD1. CDR3 length: 15 residues. Unmatched junction bases numbered 3, after V lost 3 bases and J lost 3 bases. Germline CDR1 is KGHSH and CDR2 is LQKENI. CDR3 DNA sequence: TGTGCCAGCTCACCTAGACAGGGGGCAACAGATACGCAGTATTTT. This gives the protein CASSPRQGATDTQYF.

The CDR3 region is CASRTGTGGLSPLHF. The CDR3 DNA reads as TGTGCCAGCAGGACCGGGACAGGGGGCTTATCACCCCTCCACTTT. The rearrangement joins TRBV28 to TRBJ1-6, with 12 bases aligning to TRBD1. Trimming removed 6 bases from V and 10 bases from J; junction bases left unmatched: 7. The CDR3 is 15 residues long. Germline lookup yields CDR1 MDHEN and CDR2 SYDVKM.

This chain joins TRBV28 and TRBJ1-5; weak D call: TRBD1 (6 bases). This CDR3 has 18 residues. Germline lookup yields CDR1 MDHEN and CDR2 SYDVKM. The germline V and J ends were trimmed by 5 bases and 0 bases, with 20 bases remaining between them. CDR3 sequence reads: CASSLTGLGPSSNQPQHF. CDR3 DNA sequence: TGTGCCAGCAGTCTCACAGGGTTAGGCCCCTCTAGCAATCAGCCCCAGCATTTT.

This clone was seen only once. The chain joins TRBV19 to TRBJ2-1; weak D call: TRBD2 (5 bases). Trimming took 4 bases from V and 5 from J, leaving 12 bases between them. This CDR3 is 14 amino acids long. The V gene's germline CDR1 is LNHDA and CDR2 SQIVND (reference sequence). The CDR3 DNA follows: TGTGCCAGTAGTAAAGGCCAGCGGAACAATGAGCAGTTCTTC. It encodes CASSKGQRNNEQFF.

The table lists this clone with a count of one. The DNA of the CDR3 is TGTGCCAGCAGTTACTTCCCGGGGCAGGACTACGAGCAGTACTTC. Protein sequence: CASSYFPGQDYEQYF. This chain links TRBV6-6 with TRBJ2-7; the D call may be TRBD1 or TRBD2 (5 bases each). The germline gives CDR1 MNHNY, CDR2 SVGAGI (reference sequence). Trimming shortened V by 1 base and J by 3 bases, and 13 bases separated the two germline ends. The CDR3 is 15 residues long.